These T cell receptor beta chains were read from a single sample in a study of cytomegalovirus exposure and HLA in healthy donors. This table comes from immunoSEQ multiplex PCR, and its TCRdb copy is limited to in-frame clones, with some not included. This table holds tens of thousands of clones. Sequenced input: PBMCs. These receptors all come from a man aged 30-40 years in good health and CMV-seropositive. CDR3s include the opening cysteine and the closing phenylalanine or tryptophan. The order of the fields is D gene, V gene, clone size, J gene, CDR3 DNA, CDR3 protein. A D gene is named only where the DNA matches it firmly. Clone sizes are given selectively: once, few, many, or a class where the clone is expanded.

.,TRBV6-6,.,TRBJ1-6,TGTGCCAGCAGTTACCCAGAGGGCCGTAATTCACCCCTCCACTTT,CASSYPEGRNSPLHF
TRBD1,TRBV4-1,.,TRBJ1-2,TGCGCCAGCAGCCAAGTGGACAGGGACCTTGGGGGCTACACCTTC,CASSQVDRDLGGYTF
.,TRBV6-1,.,TRBJ2-4,TGTGCCAGCAGTGGCCGCGTGGGCCTGGACATTCAGTACTTC,CASSGRVGLDIQYF
TRBD2,TRBV19,.,TRBJ2-1,TGTGCCAGTAGGACTAGCGGGTCCACTGAGCAGTTCTTC,CASRTSGSTEQFF
.,TRBV5-4,medium-sized,TRBJ2-1,TGTGCCAGCAGCTTGGCCGTCAATGAGCAGTTCTTC,CASSLAVNEQFF
.,TRBV5-1,.,TRBJ1-1,TGCGCCAGCAGCTCACAGGGACCGAACACTGAAGCTTTCTTT,CASSSQGPNTEAFF
TRBD2,TRBV7-9,.,TRBJ2-7,TGTGCCAGCAGTTTTAGCGGGGAGCCATCCTACGAGCAGTACTTC,CASSFSGEPSYEQYF
.,TRBV7-9,.,TRBJ1-1,TGTGCCAGCAGCTTAGAGGCACAAGACACTGAAGATTTCTTT,CASSLEAQDTEDFF
TRBD2,TRBV10-1,.,TRBJ2-3,TGCGCCAGCCCCGGACTAGCGGGGTGCACAGATACGCAGTATTTT,CASPGLAGCTDTQYF
TRBD2,TRBV7-2,.,TRBJ2-7,TGTGCCAGCAGCTTCCGGGACTACCGTGGCGAGCAGTACTTC,CASSFRDYRGEQYF
.,TRBV29-1,.,TRBJ2-7,TGCAGCGTTGAAGGAGGGGGGGTGGCTTACGAGCAGTACTTC,CSVEGGGVAYEQYF
TRBD1,TRBV5-1,.,TRBJ1-1,TGCGCCAGCAGCTTTAAAGGGGGCTCGGGTAACACTGAAGCTTTCTTT,CASSFKGGSGNTEAFF
TRBD1,TRBV9,.,TRBJ1-2,TGTGCCAGCAGCGCCATACGGACAGGGGGCGCTTCCTATGGCTACACCTTC,CASSAIRTGGASYGYTF
TRBD1,TRBV5-1,.,TRBJ1-4,TGCGCCAGCAGCTCGACAGGGGTTAATGAAAAACTGTTTTTT,CASSSTGVNEKLFF
TRBD2,TRBV30,.,TRBJ2-7,TGTGCCTGGAGTGTCCCGGGAGGGGGCTACGAGCAGTACTTC,CAWSVPGGGYEQYF
TRBD1,TRBV13,.,TRBJ2-6,TGTGCCAGCAGTCAACTTACTTTCGGACAGGAGTTCTCTGGGGCCAACGTCCTGACTTTC,CASSQLTFGQEFSGANVLTF
.,TRBV6-1,.,TRBJ1-3,TGTGCCAGCAGCGCAGGGAACGGAAACACCATATATTTT,CASSAGNGNTIYF
.,TRBV23-1,.,TRBJ1-1,TGCGCCAGCAGTATCGACATCTCGAACACTGAAGCTTTCTTT,CASSIDISNTEAFF
.,TRBV5-6,.,TRBJ2-1,TGTGCCAGCAGTTCCACTGACGCGGGTCCTTACAATGAGCAGTTCTTC,CASSSTDAGPYNEQFF
.,TRBV4-1,.,TRBJ1-1,TGCGCCAGCAGCTTCCGTCCCAGGGGAAACAACACTGAAGCTTTCTTT,CASSFRPRGNNTEAFF
TRBD1,TRBV25-1,.,TRBJ2-7,TGTGCCAGCAGTGATAAACCGGGACAGCCTGAATACGAGCAGTACTTC,CASSDKPGQPEYEQYF
TRBD2,TRBV7-2,.,TRBJ2-3,TGTGCCAGCAGCTCCTCTAGCGGGGGGGCCCCAGATACGCAGTATTTT,CASSSSSGGAPDTQYF
.,TRBV18,.,TRBJ2-7,TGTGCCAGCTCACCAAGCCGGGAGAGATCCTACGAGCAGTACTTC,CASSPSRERSYEQYF
.,TRBV5-1,.,TRBJ2-3,TGCGCCAGCAGCTTGGCGCGGGGTGGTACAGATACGCAGTATTTT,CASSLARGGTDTQYF
TRBD1,TRBV7-6,.,TRBJ2-7,TGTGCCAGCAGCGCCCCCGGGACAGCGGCCTACGAGCAGTACTTC,CASSAPGTAAYEQYF
.,TRBV10-1,.,TRBJ1-1,TGCGCCAGCAGTGCAAACGCGGAGTTGAACACTGAAGCTTTCTTT,CASSANAELNTEAFF
TRBD1,TRBV9,.,TRBJ1-1,TGTGCCAGCAGCGAATCAGGGGGCGAGAACACTGAAGCTTTCTTT,CASSESGGENTEAFF
TRBD1,TRBV2,.,TRBJ1-2,TGTGCCAGCACCGGAGGGACAGGACCTTATGGCTACACCTTC,CASTGGTGPYGYTF
TRBD2,TRBV30,.,TRBJ2-1,TGTGCCTGGAGTGAGGCACCGGGGGGGCCAATGAAGCAGTTCTTC,CAWSEAPGGPMKQFF
TRBD1,TRBV18,.,TRBJ1-1,TGTGCCAGCTCACCCATGGGACAGCAGAACACTGAAGCTTTCTTT,CASSPMGQQNTEAFF
.,TRBV30,.,TRBJ2-4,TGTGCCTTCCTCCCCCAGGGGAAAAACATTCAGTACTTC,CAFLPQGKNIQYF
.,TRBV10-2,.,TRBJ2-7,TGCGCCACCAGAGGAGTCGAGCAGTACTTC,CATRGVEQYF
.,TRBV12-5,.,TRBJ2-1,TGTGCTAGTGGCCCCCCGGGGGTTGAGCAGTTCTTC,CASGPPGVEQFF
TRBD1,TRBV5-5,.,TRBJ2-3,TGTGCCAGCAGCTTCCGAGGACAGGGGGCAGGGACGCAGTATTTT,CASSFRGQGAGTQYF
TRBD2,TRBV5-1,.,TRBJ2-7,TGCGCCAGCAGCTTGGTTGCTCTAGCGGGAACCGCCTACGAGCAGTACTTC,CASSLVALAGTAYEQYF
TRBD2,TRBV30,.,TRBJ2-7,TGTGCCTGGACGTCCCCTAGCGGGAGGAACCCCTACGAGCAGTACTTC,CAWTSPSGRNPYEQYF
TRBD2,TRBV30,.,TRBJ2-1,TGTGCCGGGACGGGACTAGCGGGGAGTCTTAGCGACAATGAGCAGTTCTTC,CAGTGLAGSLSDNEQFF
TRBD1,TRBV14,.,TRBJ2-7,TGTGCCAGCAGCCTTGGACAGGGGAACGAGCAGTACTTC,CASSLGQGNEQYF
.,TRBV7-8,.,TRBJ1-5,TGTGCCAGCAGCCCAGTGTGGGGGCGAGGACAGCCCCAGCATTTT,CASSPVWGRGQPQHF
TRBD1,TRBV30,.,TRBJ1-4,TGTGCCTGGGGTCTTCGGACAGGAGGAAATGAAAAACTGTTTTTT,CAWGLRTGGNEKLFF
TRBD2,TRBV4-1,.,TRBJ2-7,TGCGCCAGCAGGGGTGTTGGGCGGGAGAGCTCCTACGAGCAGTACTTC,CASRGVGRESSYEQYF
TRBD2,TRBV7-9,.,TRBJ2-1,TGTGCCAGCAGCCCCGGGCGGATCGCGGGGGATTACAATGAGCAGTTCTTC,CASSPGRIAGDYNEQFF
.,TRBV5-1,.,TRBJ2-1,TGCGCCAGCAGCTTGGGCCAGGGGAATGAGCAGTTCTTC,CASSLGQGNEQFF
.,TRBV5-1,.,TRBJ1-1,TGCGCCAGCAGCTTGGGAGGGGGCACTGAAGCTTTCTTT,CASSLGGGTEAFF
.,TRBV6-5,.,TRBJ2-7,TGTGCCACCGGGAAAGGGTCATACGAGCAGTACTTC,CATGKGSYEQYF
.,TRBV30,.,TRBJ2-7,TGTGCCTGGAGTCCCCCCTACGGGGACTACGAGCAGTACTTC,CAWSPPYGDYEQYF
TRBD2,TRBV5-3,.,TRBJ2-1,TGTGCCAGAAGCATGACTGGGGGGCCCGGGACTAGCGGGGGCAATGAGCAGTTCTTC,CARSMTGGPGTSGGNEQFF
.,TRBV4-2,.,TRBJ2-7,TGTGCCAGCAGCCAAGATCTTGGCGCGAGCGCCTACGAGCAGTACTTC,CASSQDLGASAYEQYF
.,TRBV18,.,TRBJ1-4,TGTGCCAGCTCACTATCCGCCCGGGGAACGACTAATGAAAAACTGTTTTTT,CASSLSARGTTNEKLFF
.,TRBV29-1,.,TRBJ2-1,TGCAGCGTTGTTGGTTTATGGGATAGCGAAATTTTTTCCGACAATGAGCAGTTCTTC,CSVVGLWDSEIFSDNEQFF
TRBD2,TRBV5-1,.,TRBJ2-1,TGCGCCAGCAGCTTGCAGGACGGGGGGTACAATGAGCAGTTCTTC,CASSLQDGGYNEQFF
TRBD1,TRBV4-1,.,TRBJ2-7,TGCGCCAGCAGCGAAGTACAGGGGGAGTACGAGCAGTACTTC,CASSEVQGEYEQYF